This T cell receptor beta chain was sequenced for a study of beta chain features in type 1 diabetes. General study findings and limits: Type 1 diabetes patients had TCRB CDR3s that were shorter (moderately but significantly so) in all four CD4+ subsets.

CDR1 and CDR2 (germline): SQVTM, ANQGSEA. The CDR3 consists of 11 residues. The germline V and J ends were trimmed by 4 bases and 7 bases, with 7 bases remaining between them. This clone has more than one count but fewer than ten. Its specificity is unknown. Since all of the isolated RNA was reverse transcribed, expressed TCRB transcripts were what got sequenced. Assay used: immunoSEQ multiplex PCR; TCRdb lists only in-frame clones, some missing. Of a few hundred thousand clones in the sample, roughly a quarter were seen once. The chain is built from TRBV29-1 and TRBJ1-4; D call uncertain. The TCR comes from a woman under 40 with type 1 diabetes. Sequenced material: naive CD4+ T cells from blood. CDR3 bases: TGCAGCGTTGTTGAGAGTGAAAAACTGTTTTTT. Translating gives CSVVESEKLFF.